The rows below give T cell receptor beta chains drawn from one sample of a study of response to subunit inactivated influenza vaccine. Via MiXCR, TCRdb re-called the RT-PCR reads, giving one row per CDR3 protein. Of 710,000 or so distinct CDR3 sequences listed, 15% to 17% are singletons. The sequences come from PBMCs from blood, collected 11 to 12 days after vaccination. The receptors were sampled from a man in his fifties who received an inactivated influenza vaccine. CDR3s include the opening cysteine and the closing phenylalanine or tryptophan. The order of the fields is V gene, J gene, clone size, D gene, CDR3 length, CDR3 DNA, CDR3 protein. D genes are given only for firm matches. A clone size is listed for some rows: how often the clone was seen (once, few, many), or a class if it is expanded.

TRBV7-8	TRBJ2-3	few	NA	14	TGTGCCAGCAGCTTAGGGCCGCACACAGATACGCAGTATTTT	CASSLGPHTDTQYF
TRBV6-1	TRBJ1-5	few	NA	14	TGTGCCAGCAGCTTCGAGCTGGGCAATCAGCCCCAGCATTTT	CASSFELGNQPQHF
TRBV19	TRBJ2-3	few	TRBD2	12	TGTGCCTGTGCGGGGGGCACAGATACGCAGTATTTT	CACAGGTDTQYF
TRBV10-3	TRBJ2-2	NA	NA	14	TGTGCCTCCGGCGGGATAGTGAACACCGGGGAGCTGTTTTTT	CASGGIVNTGELFF
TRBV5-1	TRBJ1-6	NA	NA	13	TGCGCCAGCAGCATAGGACAGAAATCACCCCTCCACTTT	CASSIGQKSPLHF
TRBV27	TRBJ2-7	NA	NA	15	TGTGCCAGCAGTTCTCGGACAGGGAGGGCCTACGAGCAGTACTTC	CASSSRTGRAYEQYF
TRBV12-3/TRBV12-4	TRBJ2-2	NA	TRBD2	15	TGTGCCAGCAGTTTAAACGGGAGGCACACCGGGGAGCTGTTTTTT	CASSLNGRHTGELFF
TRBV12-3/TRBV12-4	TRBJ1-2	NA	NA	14	TGTGCCAGCAGTTTTGTTCTAGAGACCTATGGCTACACCTTC	CASSFVLETYGYTF
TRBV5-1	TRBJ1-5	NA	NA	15	TGCGCCAGCAGCTTCGGACCGGGGGGCAATCAGCCCCAGCATTTT	CASSFGPGGNQPQHF
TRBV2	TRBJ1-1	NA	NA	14	TGTGCCAGCAGTGCACGAAGGGGGGCTTGGAGAGCTTTCTTT	CASSARRGAWRAFF
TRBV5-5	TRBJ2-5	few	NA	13	TGTGCCAGCAGCCAGGGTTGGGAAGAGACCCAGTACTTC	CASSQGWEETQYF
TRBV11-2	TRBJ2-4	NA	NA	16	TGTGCCAGCAGCTCCAGAGGTGGGGGAGGTGGAGACATTCAGTACTTC	CASSSRGGGGGDIQYF
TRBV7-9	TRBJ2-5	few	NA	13	TGTGCCAGCAGCATACAGGGTCCAGAGACCCAGTACTTC	CASSIQGPETQYF
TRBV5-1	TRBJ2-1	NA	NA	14	TGCGCCAGCAGCTTGGAGGGAAAGAGAGATGAGCAGTTCTTC	CASSLEGKRDEQFF
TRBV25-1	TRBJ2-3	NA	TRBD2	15	TGTGCCAGCAGTCGATCGGGACTAGCGGTGAATACGCAGTATTTT	CASSRSGLAVNTQYF
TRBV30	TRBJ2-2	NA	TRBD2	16	TGTGCCTGGAGTACCAGCGGGAGGGCCTACACCGGGGAGCTGTTTTTT	CAWSTSGRAYTGELFF
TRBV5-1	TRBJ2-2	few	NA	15	TGCGCCAGCAGCTTGCCCCTTTTGAACACCGGGGAGCTGTTTTTT	CASSLPLLNTGELFF
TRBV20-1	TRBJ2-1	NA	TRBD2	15	TGCAGTGCCCTTCGGGGGGGGACGAGGACGAATGAGCAGTTCTTC	CSALRGGTRTNEQFF
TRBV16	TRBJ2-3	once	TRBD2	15	TGTGCCAGCAGCCCAACTCGGGGGGGAGCAGATACGCAGTATTTT	CASSPTRGGADTQYF
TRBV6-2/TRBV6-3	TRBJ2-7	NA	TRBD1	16	TGTGCCAGCAGTTACTCGGACAGGAAAAACTCCTACGAGCAGTACTTC	CASSYSDRKNSYEQYF
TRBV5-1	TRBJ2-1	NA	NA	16	TGCGCCAGCAGCCGCACAGAGAACCAACAGGCGAATGAGCAGTTCTTC	CASSRTENQQANEQFF
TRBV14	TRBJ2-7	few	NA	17	TGTGCCAGCAGCCAGGACGACTCGGACAGCCTTAAAGGGGAGCAGTACTTC	CASSQDDSDSLKGEQYF